This passage covers 19 T cell receptor beta chains from one sample sequenced in a study of blood T cell repertoires in COVID-19. The repertoire was sequenced with immunoSEQ multiplex PCR; TCRdb's copy has only in-frame clones and lacks some. This repertoire shows 150,000 to 200,000 clones, nearly 90% found once; its top ten account for roughly a fifth. The specimen sequenced was peripheral blood. These TCRs come from a man between 60 and 75 years old with active or convalescent COVID-19.

This clone has a single count. The rearrangement links TRBV6-1 to TRBJ2-7, with D perhaps matching TRBD2 (6 bases). Germline assignment: CDR1 MNHNS and CDR2 SASEGT. Trimming cost V 2 bases and J 2 bases, with 13 bases left between them. The CDR3 covers 15 residues. This CDR3 reads CASSEYPGEAYEQYF. CDR3 bases: TGTGCCAGCAGTGAATACCCGGGGGAAGCCTACGAGCAGTACTTC.

This clone has a single count. The rearrangement links TRBV11-3 to TRBJ2-3, with TRBD2 as a possible D gene (6 bases). The germline V gene encodes CDR1 SGHNT and CDR2 YENEEA. V lost 3 bases and J lost 6, with 10 bases in between. The CDR3 totals 13 residues. CDR3 in DNA: TGTGCCAGCAGCTTCGGACTACTGGATACGCAGTATTTT. Translated, it gives CASSFGLLDTQYF. The whole variable domain, filled in from reference TRBV11-3 and TRBJ2-3, reads EAGVVQSPRYKIIEKKQPVAFWCNPISGHNTLYWYLQNLGQGPELLIRYENEEAVDDSQLPKDRFSAERLKGVDSTLKIQPAELGDSAVYLCASSFGLLDTQYFGPGTRLTVL.

V gene TRBV6-1 combines with J gene TRBJ1-3; no clear D gene. The V gene lost 0 bases and the J gene lost 0 bases, with 6 bases spanning the gap. The CDR3 contains 15 residues. Looked up from germline, CDR1 is MNHNS and CDR2 is SASEGT. In DNA form, the CDR3 reads TGTGCCAGCAGTGAAGCGGGCAGCTCTGGAAACACCATATATTTT. Protein: CASSEAGSSGNTIYF.

This clone has just one count. The chain carries TRBV6-5 and TRBJ2-2, with 8 bases identical to TRBD1. The germline V gene encodes CDR1 MNHEY and CDR2 SVGAGI. The V gene end was trimmed by 7 bases and the J gene end by 4 bases; junction bases not matched to a gene: 5. The length of the CDR3 is 14 residues. The CDR3 here is CASKGQGATGELFF. The CDR3 coding sequence is TGTGCCAGCAAAGGACAGGGCGCCACCGGGGAGCTGTTTTTT.

The chain has TRBV10-3 and TRBJ1-5; D is possibly TRBD1 (5 bases). Looked up from germline, CDR1 is ENHRY and CDR2 is SYGVKD. The CDR3 loop spans 12 amino acids. The germline V and J ends were trimmed by 8 bases and 6 bases, with 11 bases remaining between them. In DNA form, the CDR3 reads TGTGCCATCCAGGGCGCCGGTCAGCCCCAGCATTTT. Translating it yields CAIQGAGQPQHF.

This clone was seen once. The chain carries TRBV11-2 and TRBJ2-7; 9 nucleotides line up with TRBD1. CDR3 length: 14 amino acids. Losses at the gene ends were 5 bases for V and 4 bases for J; bases not matched to a gene: 6. Germline V CDR1 and CDR2: SGHAT, FQNNGV. In DNA, the CDR3 is TGTGCCAGCAGCATGGGACAGGGATGGTACGAGCAGTACTTC. Protein product: CASSMGQGWYEQYF. Supplemented by reference TRBV11-2 and TRBJ2-7, the full variable domain reads EAGVAQSPRYKIIEKRQSVAFWCNPISGHATLYWYQQILGQGPKLLIQFQNNGVVDDSQLPKDRFSAERLKGVDSTLKIQPAKLEDSAVYLCASSMGQGWYEQYFGPGTRLTVT.

This clone came up a few times. This rearrangement joins TRBV3-1 (or the pseudogene TRBV3-2) to TRBJ2-7; TRBD2 matches 8 bases. The CDR3 spans 15 residues. Trimming removed 1 base from V and 2 bases from J; junction bases left unmatched: 4. Per germline, CDR1 LGHDT and CDR2 YNNKEL (reference sequence). The CDR3 DNA reads as TGTGCCAGCAGCCAAGGGAGCGGGGGAACCTACGAGCAGTACTTC. Its protein product is CASSQGSGGTYEQYF.

This clone has more than one count but fewer than ten. V gene TRBV4-1 combines with J gene TRBJ1-5; D is possibly TRBD1 (6 bases). The length of the CDR3 is 16 residues. Trimming left V 0 bases short and J 3 bases short, with 12 bases between. The V gene's germline CDR1 is MGHRA and CDR2 YSYEKL. The CDR3 loop reads CASSQEPGAFNQPQHF. CDR3 coding DNA: TGCGCCAGCAGCCAAGAGCCAGGGGCCTTCAATCAGCCCCAGCATTTT.

The chain couples TRBV9 to TRBJ2-1; 7 nucleotides match TRBD1. This CDR3 region has 15 residues. V gave up 3 bases and J gave up 2 bases; unmatched junction bases: 5. Germline V lookup: CDR1 SGDLS, CDR2 YYNGEE. The CDR3 here is CASSGRDSTYNEQFF. As DNA, the CDR3 is TGTGCCAGCAGCGGCCGGGACAGTACCTACAATGAGCAGTTCTTC.

This rearrangement joins TRBV6-5 to TRBJ2-7; D unclear. V lost 7 bases and J lost 2, with 12 bases in between. This CDR3 has 13 residues. In germline, CDR1 is MNHEY, CDR2 SVGAGI. CDR3 protein: CASIQFSPYEQYF. The DNA for the CDR3 is TGTGCCAGCATACAATTTTCGCCCTACGAGCAGTACTTC.

The V gene is TRBV3-1 (or the pseudogene TRBV3-2), the J gene TRBJ1-3, with 8 nucleotides matching TRBD1. V lost 1 base to trimming and J lost 5 bases; unmatched junction nucleotides: 4. The germline V gene encodes CDR1 LGHDT and CDR2 YNNKEL (reference sequence). The CDR3 runs to 15 residues. DNA of the CDR3: TGTGCCAGCAGCCAAGCGACAGGGGAGAGAAACACCATATATTTT. This gives the protein CASSQATGERNTIYF.

This clone was observed a single time. The CDR3: CASSSRGSQGAYGYTF. The CDR3 nucleotides read TGTGCCAGCAGCAGCAGGGGTAGTCAAGGAGCCTATGGCTACACCTTC. The gene calls are TRBV5-4 and TRBJ1-2; TRBD1 is a possible D gene (6 bases). V lost 4 bases to trimming and J lost 4 bases, with 20 bases between them. Looked up from germline, CDR1 is SGHNT and CDR2 is YYREEE (reference sequence). This CDR3 has 16 amino acids.

The J gene is TRBJ1-6, the V gene TRBV2, with D unclear. Trimming shortened V by 1 base and J by 11 bases, and 12 bases separated the two germline ends. The CDR3 has 14 residues. In germline, CDR1 is SNHLY, CDR2 FYNNEI. The CDR3 bases are TGTGCCAGCAGTGAAGGGCATCTGGCGGCACCCCTCCACTTT. Protein sequence: CASSEGHLAAPLHF.

The chain combines TRBV7-9 with TRBJ1-3; 8 positions agree with TRBD1. The germline V gene has CDR1 SEHNR and CDR2 FQNEAQ (reference sequence). Trimming removed 5 bases from V and 3 bases from J; junction bases left unmatched: 6. The CDR3 runs 15 residues. The CDR3: CASSPPGTGGNTIYF. CDR3 DNA sequence: TGTGCCAGCAGCCCCCCCGGGACAGGTGGAAACACCATATATTTT.

This sequence joins TRBV5-1 and TRBJ2-5; 11 nucleotides agree with TRBD1. V lost 2 bases and J lost 4; bases outside the gene matches: 4. CDR3 length equals 15 residues. Germline CDR1 SGHRS, CDR2 YFSETQ. The CDR3 loop is CASSFPGQGGETQYF. The CDR3, as DNA: TGCGCCAGCAGCTTCCCGGGACAGGGGGGAGAGACCCAGTACTTC.

The chain has TRBV9 and TRBJ2-1; 14 bases align to TRBD2. Germline values: CDR1 SGDLS, CDR2 YYNGEE. The CDR3 runs 15 residues. J gave up 6 bases and V 3 bases, and 2 bases lay outside the gene matches. CDR3 bases: TGTGCCAGCAGCGCAGGGACTAGCGGGGGCAATGAGCAGTTCTTC. Protein product: CASSAGTSGGNEQFF. The full variable domain, completed using reference TRBV9 and TRBJ2-1, is DSGVTQTPKHLITATGQRVTLRCSPRSGDLSVYWYQQSLDQGLQFLIQYYNGEERAKGNILERFSAQQFPDLHSELNLSSLELGDSALYFCASSAGTSGGNEQFFGPGTRLTVL.

This clone was found once. The V call is TRBV6-1, the J call TRBJ1-2; 7 bases match TRBD1. Looked up from germline, CDR1 is MNHNS and CDR2 is SASEGT. The CDR3 contains 14 residues. Trimming took 2 bases from V and 4 from J; bases not matched to a gene: 4. The CDR3 nucleotides read TGTGCCAGCAGTGAAAGACAGGGTTCCTATGGCTACACCTTC. It is translated as CASSERQGSYGYTF.

The chain is built from TRBV6-6 and TRBJ1-2; D is possibly TRBD1 (5 bases). This CDR3 contains 15 residues. With 0 bases removed from V and 5 bases from J, the gap between germline ends came to 13 bases. Germline values: CDR1 MNHNY, CDR2 SVGAGI (reference sequence). The CDR3: CASSYSSGRAYGYTF. The CDR3 bases are TGTGCCAGCAGTTACTCGAGTGGCAGGGCGTATGGCTACACCTTC.

V and J are TRBV12-5 and TRBJ2-5, with D perhaps TRBD2 (6 bases). Between the trimmed V and J ends, which lost 1 base and 2 bases, there was a span of 8 bases. Per the germline V gene, CDR1 is LGHNT and CDR2 is FRNRAP. This CDR3 spans 14 amino acids. CDR3: CASGLDGGQETQYF. In DNA, the CDR3 is TGTGCTAGTGGTTTGGACGGGGGTCAAGAGACCCAGTACTTC.